This TCR beta chain was found in a study of OX40 agonist ivuxolimab in advanced cancers. Trimming removed 2 bases from V and 5 bases from J; junction bases left unmatched: 3. Germline V gene sequence: CDR1 SGHRS, CDR2 YFSETQ. The CDR3 has 13 amino acids. Using immunoSEQ multiplex PCR, the repertoire was profiled, and TCRdb retains in-frame clones only, with some absent. The table lists tens of thousands of clones, more than 80% of them singletons. About this clone itself: At the DNA level, this CDR3 is encoded by other sequences in the same sample as well.

This chain joins TRBV5-1 and TRBJ2-5; 7 positions match TRBD1. This TCR was sampled from an adult with an advanced solid tumor such as melanoma, head and neck, liver or kidney cancer. The source was CD4+ or CD8+ T cells sorted from blood, collected in a trial of the OX40 agonist ivuxolimab. The CDR3 spells CASSLQGRETQYF. The CDR3, as DNA: TGCGCCAGCAGCTTACAGGGGCGGGAGACCCAGTACTTC.